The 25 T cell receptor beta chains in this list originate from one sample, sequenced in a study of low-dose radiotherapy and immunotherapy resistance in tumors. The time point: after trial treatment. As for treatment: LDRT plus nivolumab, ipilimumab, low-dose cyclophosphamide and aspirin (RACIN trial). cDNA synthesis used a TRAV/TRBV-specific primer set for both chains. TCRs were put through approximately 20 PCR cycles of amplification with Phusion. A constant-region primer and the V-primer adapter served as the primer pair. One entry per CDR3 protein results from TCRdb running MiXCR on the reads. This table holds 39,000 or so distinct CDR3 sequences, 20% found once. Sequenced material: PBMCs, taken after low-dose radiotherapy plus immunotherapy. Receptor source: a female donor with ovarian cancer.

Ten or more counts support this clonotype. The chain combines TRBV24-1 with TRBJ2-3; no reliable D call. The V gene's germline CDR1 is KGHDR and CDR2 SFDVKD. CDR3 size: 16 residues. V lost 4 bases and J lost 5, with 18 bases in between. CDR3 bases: TGTGCCACCAGTGACACTACGCGGCGTATAGGAGATACGCAGTATTTT. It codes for CATSDTTRRIGDTQYF.

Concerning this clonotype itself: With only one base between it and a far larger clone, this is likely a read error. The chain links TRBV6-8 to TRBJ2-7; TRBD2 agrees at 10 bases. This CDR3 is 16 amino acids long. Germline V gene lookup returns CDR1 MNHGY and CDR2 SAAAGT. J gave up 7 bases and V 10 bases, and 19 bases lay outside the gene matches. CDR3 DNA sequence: TGTGCCACCCAAAGTCAAGGGGGACTAGCGAGACATGAGCAGTACTTC. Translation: CATQSQGGLARHEQYF.

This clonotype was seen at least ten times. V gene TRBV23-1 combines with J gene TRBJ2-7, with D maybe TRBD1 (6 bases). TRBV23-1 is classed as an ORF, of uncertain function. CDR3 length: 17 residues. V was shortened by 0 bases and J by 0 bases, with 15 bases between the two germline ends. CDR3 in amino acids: CASSQSLAGTPSYEQYF. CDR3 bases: TGCGCCAGCAGTCAATCGTTGGCAGGGACACCCTCCTACGAGCAGTACTTC.

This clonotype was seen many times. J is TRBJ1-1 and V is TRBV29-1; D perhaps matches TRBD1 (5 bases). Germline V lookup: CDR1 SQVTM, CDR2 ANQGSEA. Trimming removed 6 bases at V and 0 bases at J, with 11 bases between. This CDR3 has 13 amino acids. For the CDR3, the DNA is TGCAGCGTGGGACGGGCAGTGAACACTGAAGCTTTCTTT. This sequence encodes CSVGRAVNTEAFF.

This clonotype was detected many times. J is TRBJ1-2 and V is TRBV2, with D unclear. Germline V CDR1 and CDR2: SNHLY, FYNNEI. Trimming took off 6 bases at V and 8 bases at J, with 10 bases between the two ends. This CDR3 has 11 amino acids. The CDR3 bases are TGTGCCAGCAGCCTTATCGGGGGCTACACCTTC. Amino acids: CASSLIGGYTF.

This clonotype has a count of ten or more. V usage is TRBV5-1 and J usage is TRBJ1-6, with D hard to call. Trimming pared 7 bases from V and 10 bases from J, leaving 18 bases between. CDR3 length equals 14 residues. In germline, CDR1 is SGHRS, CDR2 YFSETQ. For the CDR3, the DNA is TGCGCCAGCCGACCAGCAGGTGGGAAGTCACCCCTCCACTTT. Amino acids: CASRPAGGKSPLHF.

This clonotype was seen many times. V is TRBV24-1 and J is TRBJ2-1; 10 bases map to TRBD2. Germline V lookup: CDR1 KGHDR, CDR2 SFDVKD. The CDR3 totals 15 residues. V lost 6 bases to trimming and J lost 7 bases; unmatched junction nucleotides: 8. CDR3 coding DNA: TGTGCCACCAGTACCCCCCGGGGACTAGCGAATGAGCAGTTCTTC. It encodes CATSTPRGLANEQFF.

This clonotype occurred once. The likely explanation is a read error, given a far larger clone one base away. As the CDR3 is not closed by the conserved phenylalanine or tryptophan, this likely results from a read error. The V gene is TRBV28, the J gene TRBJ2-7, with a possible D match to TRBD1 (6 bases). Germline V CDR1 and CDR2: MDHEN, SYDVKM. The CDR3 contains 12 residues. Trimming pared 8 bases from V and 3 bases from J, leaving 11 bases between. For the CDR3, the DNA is TGTGCCAGCTCTTCCAGGGGCTACGAGCAGTACATC. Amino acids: CASSSRGYEQYI.

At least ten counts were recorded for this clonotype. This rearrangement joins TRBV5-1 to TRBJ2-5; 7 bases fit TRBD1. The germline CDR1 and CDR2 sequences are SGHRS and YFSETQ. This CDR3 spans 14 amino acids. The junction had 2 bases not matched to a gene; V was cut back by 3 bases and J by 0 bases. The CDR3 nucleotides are TGCGCCAGCAGCTCCGGACAGGACCAAGAGACCCAGTACTTC. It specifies CASSSGQDQETQYF. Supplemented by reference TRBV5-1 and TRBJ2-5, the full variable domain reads KAGVTQTPRYLIKTRGQQVTLSCSPISGHRSVSWYQQTPGQGLQFLFEYFSETQRNKGNFPGRFSGRQFSNSRSEMNVSTLELGDSALYLCASSSGQDQETQYFGPGTRLLVL.

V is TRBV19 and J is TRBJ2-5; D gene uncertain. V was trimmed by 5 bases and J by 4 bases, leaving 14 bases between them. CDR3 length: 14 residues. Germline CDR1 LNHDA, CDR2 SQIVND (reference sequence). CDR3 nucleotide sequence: TGTGCCAGTAGTCTCACTTGGGATGGAGAGACCCAGTACTTC. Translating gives CASSLTWDGETQYF.

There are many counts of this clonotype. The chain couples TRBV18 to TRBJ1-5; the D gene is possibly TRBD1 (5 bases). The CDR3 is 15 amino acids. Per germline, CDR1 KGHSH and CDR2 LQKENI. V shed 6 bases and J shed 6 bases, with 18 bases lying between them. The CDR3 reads CASSEGIGVSQPQHF. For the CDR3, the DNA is TGTGCCAGCTCGGAGGGGATCGGGGTCAGTCAGCCCCAGCATTTT.

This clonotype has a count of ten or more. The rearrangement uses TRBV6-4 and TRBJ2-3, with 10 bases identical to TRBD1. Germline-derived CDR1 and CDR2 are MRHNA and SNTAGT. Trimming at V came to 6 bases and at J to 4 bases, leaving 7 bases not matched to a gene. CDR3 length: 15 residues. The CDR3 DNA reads TGTGCCAGCAGGCAGACAGGGGGCGCGGCAGATACGCAGTATTTT. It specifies CASRQTGGAADTQYF.

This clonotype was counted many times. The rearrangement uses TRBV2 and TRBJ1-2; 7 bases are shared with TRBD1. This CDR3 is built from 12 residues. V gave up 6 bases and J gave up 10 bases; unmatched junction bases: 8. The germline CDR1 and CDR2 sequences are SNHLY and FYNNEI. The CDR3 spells CASSGDSTFYTF. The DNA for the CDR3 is TGTGCCAGCAGCGGGGACAGTACATTCTACACCTTC.

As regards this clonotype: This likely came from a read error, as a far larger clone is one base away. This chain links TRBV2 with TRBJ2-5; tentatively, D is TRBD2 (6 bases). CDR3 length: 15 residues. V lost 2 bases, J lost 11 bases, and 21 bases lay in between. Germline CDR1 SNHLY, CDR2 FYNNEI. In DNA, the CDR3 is TGTGCCAGCAGTGAACTAGCGAGTCTTGCCAATGAGCAGTACTTC. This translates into CASSELASLANEQYF.

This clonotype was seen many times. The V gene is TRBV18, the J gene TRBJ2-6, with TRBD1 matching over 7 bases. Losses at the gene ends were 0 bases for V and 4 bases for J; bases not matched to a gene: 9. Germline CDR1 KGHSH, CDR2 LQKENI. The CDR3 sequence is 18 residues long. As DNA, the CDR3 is TGTGCCAGCTCACCACCGAGACAGGGTAGTACCGGGGCCAACGTCCTGACTTTC. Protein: CASSPPRQGSTGANVLTF.

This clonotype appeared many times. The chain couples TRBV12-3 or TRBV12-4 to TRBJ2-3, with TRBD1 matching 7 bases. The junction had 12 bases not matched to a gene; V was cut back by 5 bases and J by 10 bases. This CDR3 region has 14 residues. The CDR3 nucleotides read TGTGCCAGCAGTCCGACAGGGAGCAGTTGGGCGCAGTATTTT. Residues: CASSPTGSSWAQYF.

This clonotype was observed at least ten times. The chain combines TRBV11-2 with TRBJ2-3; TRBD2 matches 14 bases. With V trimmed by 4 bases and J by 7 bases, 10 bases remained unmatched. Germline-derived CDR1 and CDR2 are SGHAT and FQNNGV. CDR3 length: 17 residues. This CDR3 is CASSSLLTSGGANTQYF. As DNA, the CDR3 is TGTGCCAGCAGCTCCCTCTTGACTAGCGGGGGGGCGAATACGCAGTATTTT.

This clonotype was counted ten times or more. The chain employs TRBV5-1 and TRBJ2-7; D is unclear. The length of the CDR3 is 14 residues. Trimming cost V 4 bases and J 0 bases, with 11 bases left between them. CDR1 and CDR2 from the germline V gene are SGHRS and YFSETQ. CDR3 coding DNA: TGCGCCAGCAGCATTGCAGGAAGCTCCTACGAGCAGTACTTC. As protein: CASSIAGSSYEQYF.

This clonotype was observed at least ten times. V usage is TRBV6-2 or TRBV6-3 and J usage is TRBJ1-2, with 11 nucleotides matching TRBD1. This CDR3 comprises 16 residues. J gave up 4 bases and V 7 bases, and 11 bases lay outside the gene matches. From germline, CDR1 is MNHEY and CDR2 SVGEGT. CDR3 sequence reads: CASTLTPGQGGYGYTF. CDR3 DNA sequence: TGTGCCAGCACTCTAACCCCGGGACAGGGGGGCTATGGCTACACCTTC.

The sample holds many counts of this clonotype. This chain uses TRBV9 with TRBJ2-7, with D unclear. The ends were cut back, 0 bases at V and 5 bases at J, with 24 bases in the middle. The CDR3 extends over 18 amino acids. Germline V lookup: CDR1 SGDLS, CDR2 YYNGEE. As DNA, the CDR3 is TGTGCCAGCAGCGTAGAAGTGGCGAGATCCACCCCAGTCCACGAGCAGTACTTC. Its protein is CASSVEVARSTPVHEQYF.

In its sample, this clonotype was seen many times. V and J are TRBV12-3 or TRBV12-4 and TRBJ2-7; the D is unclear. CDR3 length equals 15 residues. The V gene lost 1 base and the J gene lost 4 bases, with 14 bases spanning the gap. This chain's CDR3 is CASSLGRSGPYEQYF. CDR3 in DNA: TGTGCCAGCAGTTTAGGACGATCCGGCCCTTACGAGCAGTACTTC.

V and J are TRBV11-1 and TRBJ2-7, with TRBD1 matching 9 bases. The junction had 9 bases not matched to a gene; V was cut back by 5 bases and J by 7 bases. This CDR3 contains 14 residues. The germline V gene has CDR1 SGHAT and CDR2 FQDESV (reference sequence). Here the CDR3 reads CASSPGTGNAEQYF. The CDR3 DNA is TGTGCCAGCAGCCCCGGGACAGGGAATGCGGAGCAGTACTTC. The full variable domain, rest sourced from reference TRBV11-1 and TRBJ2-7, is EAEVAQSPRYKITEKSQAVAFWCDPISGHATLYWYRQILGQGPELLVQFQDESVVDDSQLPKDRFSAERLKGVDSTLKIQPAELGDSAMYLCASSPGTGNAEQYFGPGTRLTVT.

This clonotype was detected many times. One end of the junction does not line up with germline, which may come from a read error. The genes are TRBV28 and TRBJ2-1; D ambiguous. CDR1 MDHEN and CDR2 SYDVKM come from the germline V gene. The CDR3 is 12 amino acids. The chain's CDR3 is CASSLEVPERFF. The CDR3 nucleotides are TGTGCCAGCAGTTTAGAAGTTCCTGAGCGGTTCTTC. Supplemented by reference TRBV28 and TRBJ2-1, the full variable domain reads DVKVTQSSRYLVKRTGEKVFLECVQDMDHENMFWYRQDPGLGLRLIYFSYDVKMKEKGDIPEGYSVSREKKERFSLILESASTNQTSMYLCASSLEVPERFFGPGTRLTVL.

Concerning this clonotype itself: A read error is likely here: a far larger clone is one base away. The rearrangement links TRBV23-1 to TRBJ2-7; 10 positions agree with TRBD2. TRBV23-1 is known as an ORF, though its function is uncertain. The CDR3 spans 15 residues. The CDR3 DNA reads TGTGCCAGCAGCTTGAGCGGGGGGGCTTACAATGAGCAGTACTTC. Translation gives CASSLSGGAYNEQYF.

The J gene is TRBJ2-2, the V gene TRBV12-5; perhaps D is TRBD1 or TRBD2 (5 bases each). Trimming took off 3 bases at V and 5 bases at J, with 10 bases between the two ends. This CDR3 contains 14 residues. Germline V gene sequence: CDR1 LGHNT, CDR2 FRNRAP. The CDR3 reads CASGFPEGTGELFF. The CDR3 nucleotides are TGTGCTAGTGGTTTTCCCGAGGGGACCGGGGAGCTGTTTTTT. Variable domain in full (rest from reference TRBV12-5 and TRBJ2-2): DARVTQTPRHKVTEMGQEVTMRCQPILGHNTVFWYRQTMMQGLELLAYFRNRAPLDDSGMPKDRFSAEMPDATLATLKIQPSEPRDSAVYFCASGFPEGTGELFFGEGSRLTVL.